Here is one T cell receptor (beta chain) with its context. No antigen is known for it. V was clipped by 0 bases and J by 0 bases; unmatched bases: 8. Germline assignment: CDR1 MGHRA and CDR2 YSYEKL. This CDR3 is built from 19 residues. The data derive from a study of cytomegalovirus exposure and HLA in healthy donors. Overall study results and limits: A later analysis linked 15,000 to 20,000 TCR beta sequences to HLA alleles at 0.05 false discovery rate. When analyzed later, a missense DCLRE1C variant was found to be linked to TCR beta V- and J-gene trimming.

PCR primers comprised 60 Vbeta and 13 Jbeta primers. Here immunoSEQ multiplex PCR was the method, and the copy in TCRdb shows in-frame clones only, minus some. The sample has approximately 110,000 clones, 60% to 85% seen once. Sequenced input: PBMCs. This TCR was sampled from a female donor in good health and CMV-seropositive. This chain links TRBV4-1 with TRBJ1-6, with 7 nucleotides matching TRBD1. The CDR3 sequence is CASSQDSLDRTSYNSPLHF. In nucleotides, the CDR3 is TGCGCCAGCAGCCAAGATAGTTTGGACAGGACCTCCTATAATTCACCCCTCCACTTT.